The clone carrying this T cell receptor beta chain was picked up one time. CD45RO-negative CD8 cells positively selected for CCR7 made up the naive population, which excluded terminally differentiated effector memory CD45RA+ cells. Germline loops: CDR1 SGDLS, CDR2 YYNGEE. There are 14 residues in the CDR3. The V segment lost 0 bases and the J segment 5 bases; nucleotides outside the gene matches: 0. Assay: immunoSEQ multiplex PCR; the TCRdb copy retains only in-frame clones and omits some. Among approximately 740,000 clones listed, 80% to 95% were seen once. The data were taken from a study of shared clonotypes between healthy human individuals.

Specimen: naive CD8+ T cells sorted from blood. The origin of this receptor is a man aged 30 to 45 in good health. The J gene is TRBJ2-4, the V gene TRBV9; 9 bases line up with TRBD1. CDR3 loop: CASSVGDRENIQYF. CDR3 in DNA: TGTGCCAGCAGCGTAGGGGACAGGGAAAACATTCAGTACTTC.